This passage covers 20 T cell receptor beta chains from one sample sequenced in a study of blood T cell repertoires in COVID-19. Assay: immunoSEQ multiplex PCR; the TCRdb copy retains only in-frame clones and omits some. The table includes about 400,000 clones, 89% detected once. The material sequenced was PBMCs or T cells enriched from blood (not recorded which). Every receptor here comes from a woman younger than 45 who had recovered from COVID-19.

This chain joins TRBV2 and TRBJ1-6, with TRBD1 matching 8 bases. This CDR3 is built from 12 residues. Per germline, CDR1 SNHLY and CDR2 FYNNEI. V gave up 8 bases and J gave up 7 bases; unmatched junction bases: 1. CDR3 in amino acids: CASGTGNSPLHF. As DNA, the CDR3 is TGTGCCAGCGGGACAGGAAATTCACCCCTCCACTTT. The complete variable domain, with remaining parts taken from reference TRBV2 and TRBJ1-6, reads EPEVTQTPSHQVTQMGQEVILRCVPISNHLYFYWYRQILGQKVEFLVSFYNNEISEKSEIFDDQFSVERPDGSNFTLKIRSTKLEDSAMYFCASGTGNSPLHFGNGTRLTVT.

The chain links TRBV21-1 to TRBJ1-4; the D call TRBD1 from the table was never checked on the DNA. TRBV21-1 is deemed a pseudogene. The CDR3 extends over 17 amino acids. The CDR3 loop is CASSKVGGHGHNEKLFF. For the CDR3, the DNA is TGTGCCAGCAGCAAAGTAGGGGGCCACGGACATAATGAAAAACTGTTTTTT.

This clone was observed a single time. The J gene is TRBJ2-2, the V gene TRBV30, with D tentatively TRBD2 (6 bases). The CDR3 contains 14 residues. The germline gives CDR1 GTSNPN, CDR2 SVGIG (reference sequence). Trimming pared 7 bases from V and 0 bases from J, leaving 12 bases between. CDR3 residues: CALEGHSNTGELFF. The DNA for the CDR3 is TGTGCCTTGGAGGGGCATTCGAACACCGGGGAGCTGTTTTTT.

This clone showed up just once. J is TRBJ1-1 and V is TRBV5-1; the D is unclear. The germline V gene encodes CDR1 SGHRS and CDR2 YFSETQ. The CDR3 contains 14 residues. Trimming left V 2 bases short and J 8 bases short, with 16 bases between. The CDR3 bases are TGCGCCAGCAGCTTCGGCAGGACCCGCGGGGAAGCTTTCTTT. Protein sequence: CASSFGRTRGEAFF. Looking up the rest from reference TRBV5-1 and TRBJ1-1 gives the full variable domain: KAGVTQTPRYLIKTRGQQVTLSCSPISGHRSVSWYQQTPGQGLQFLFEYFSETQRNKGNFPGRFSGRQFSNSRSEMNVSTLELGDSALYLCASSFGRTRGEAFFGQGTRLTVV.

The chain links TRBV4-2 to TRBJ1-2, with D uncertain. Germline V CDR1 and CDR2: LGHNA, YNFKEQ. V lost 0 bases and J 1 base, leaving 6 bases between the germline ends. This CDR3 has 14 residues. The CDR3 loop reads CASSQDRYNYGYTF. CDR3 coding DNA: TGTGCCAGCAGCCAAGACAGATATAACTATGGCTACACCTTC.

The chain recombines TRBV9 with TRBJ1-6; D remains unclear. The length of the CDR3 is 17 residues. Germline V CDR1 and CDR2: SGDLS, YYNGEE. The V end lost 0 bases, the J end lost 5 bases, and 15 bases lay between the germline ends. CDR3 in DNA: TGTGCCAGCAGCGTAGAACCGACTCCCCAACATAATTCACCCCTCCACTTT. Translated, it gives CASSVEPTPQHNSPLHF.

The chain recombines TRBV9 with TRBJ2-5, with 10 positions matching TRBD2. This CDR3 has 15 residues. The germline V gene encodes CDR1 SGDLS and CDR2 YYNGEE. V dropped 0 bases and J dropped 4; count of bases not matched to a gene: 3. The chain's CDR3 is CASSVERGGPETQYF. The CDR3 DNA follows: TGTGCCAGCAGCGTAGAGCGGGGGGGCCCAGAGACCCAGTACTTC.

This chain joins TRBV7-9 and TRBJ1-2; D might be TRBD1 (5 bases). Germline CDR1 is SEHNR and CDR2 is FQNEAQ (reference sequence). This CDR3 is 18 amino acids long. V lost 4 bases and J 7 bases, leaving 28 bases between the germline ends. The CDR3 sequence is CASSSIGWRGTAYGGYTF. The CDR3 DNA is TGTGCCAGCAGCTCCATAGGGTGGCGGGGGACGGCGTATGGTGGCTACACCTTC.

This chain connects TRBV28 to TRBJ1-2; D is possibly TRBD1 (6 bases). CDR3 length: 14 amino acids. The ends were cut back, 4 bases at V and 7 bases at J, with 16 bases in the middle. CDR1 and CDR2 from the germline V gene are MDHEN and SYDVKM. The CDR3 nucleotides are TGTGCCAGCAGTTCCCGCCTGGGGGGGGCTGGCTACACCTTC. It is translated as CASSSRLGGAGYTF.

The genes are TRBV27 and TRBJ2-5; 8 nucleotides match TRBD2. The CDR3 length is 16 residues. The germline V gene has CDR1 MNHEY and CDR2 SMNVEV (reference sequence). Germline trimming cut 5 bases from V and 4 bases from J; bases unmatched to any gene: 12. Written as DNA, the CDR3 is TGTGCCAGCAGTCCCCGCCGCAGCGGGAGAAGAGAGACCCAGTACTTC. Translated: CASSPRRSGRRETQYF.

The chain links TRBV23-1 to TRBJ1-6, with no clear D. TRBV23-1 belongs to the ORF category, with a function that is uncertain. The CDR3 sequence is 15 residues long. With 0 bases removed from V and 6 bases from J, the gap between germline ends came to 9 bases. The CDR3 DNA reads TGCGCCAGCAGTCAATCCACCGGTGGTAATTCACCCCTCCACTTT. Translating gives CASSQSTGGNSPLHF.

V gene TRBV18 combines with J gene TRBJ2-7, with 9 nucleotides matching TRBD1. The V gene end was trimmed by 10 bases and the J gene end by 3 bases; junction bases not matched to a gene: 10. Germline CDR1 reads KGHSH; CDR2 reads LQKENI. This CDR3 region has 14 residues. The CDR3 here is CATQSGQGGYEQYF. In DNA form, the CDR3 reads TGTGCCACCCAATCGGGACAGGGCGGCTACGAGCAGTACTTC.

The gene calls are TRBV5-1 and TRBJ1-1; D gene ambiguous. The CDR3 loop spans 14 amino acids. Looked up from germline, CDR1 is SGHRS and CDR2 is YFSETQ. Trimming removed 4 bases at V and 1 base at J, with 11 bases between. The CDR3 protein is CASSLGEGNTEAFF. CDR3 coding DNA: TGCGCCAGCAGCCTCGGGGAGGGGAACACTGAAGCTTTCTTT.

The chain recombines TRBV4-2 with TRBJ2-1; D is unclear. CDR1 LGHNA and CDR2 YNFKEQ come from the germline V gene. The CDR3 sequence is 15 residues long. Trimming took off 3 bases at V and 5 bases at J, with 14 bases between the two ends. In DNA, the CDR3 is TGTGCCAGCAGCCACGGAGAAGGTGCTAACAATGAGCAGTTCTTC. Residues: CASSHGEGANNEQFF.

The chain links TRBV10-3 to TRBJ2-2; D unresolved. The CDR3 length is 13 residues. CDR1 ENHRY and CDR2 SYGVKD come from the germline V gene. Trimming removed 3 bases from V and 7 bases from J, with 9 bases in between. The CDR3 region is CAISDLGLGELFF. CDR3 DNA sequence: TGTGCCATCAGTGACCTTGGGCTCGGGGAGCTGTTTTTT.

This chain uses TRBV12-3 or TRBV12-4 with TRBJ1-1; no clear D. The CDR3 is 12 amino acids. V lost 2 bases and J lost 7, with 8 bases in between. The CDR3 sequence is CASSLTYGEAFF. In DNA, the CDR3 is TGTGCCAGCAGTTTAACTTACGGTGAAGCTTTCTTT.

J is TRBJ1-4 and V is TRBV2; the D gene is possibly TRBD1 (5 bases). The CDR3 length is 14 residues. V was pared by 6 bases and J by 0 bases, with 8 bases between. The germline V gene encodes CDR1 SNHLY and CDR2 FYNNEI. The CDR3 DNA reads TGTGCCAGCAGGCACAGGACAACTAATGAAAAACTGTTTTTT. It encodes CASRHRTTNEKLFF.

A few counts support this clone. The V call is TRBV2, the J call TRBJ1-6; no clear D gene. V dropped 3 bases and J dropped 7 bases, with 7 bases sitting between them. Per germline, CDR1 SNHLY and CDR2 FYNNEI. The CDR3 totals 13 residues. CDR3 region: CASSDRLNSPLHF. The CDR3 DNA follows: TGTGCCAGCAGTGACAGACTAAATTCACCCCTCCACTTT.

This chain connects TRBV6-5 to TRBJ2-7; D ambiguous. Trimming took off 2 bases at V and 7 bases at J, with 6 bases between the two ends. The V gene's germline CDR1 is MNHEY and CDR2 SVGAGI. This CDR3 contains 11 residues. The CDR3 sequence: CASSYAGEQYF. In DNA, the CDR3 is TGTGCCAGCAGTTACGCCGGGGAGCAGTACTTC.

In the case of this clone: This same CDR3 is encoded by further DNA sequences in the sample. In DNA, the CDR3 is TGTGCCAGCAGACCAAACAGGGGAAATCAGCCCCAGCATTTT. Translating it yields CASRPNRGNQPQHF. The V and J genes are TRBV6-5 and TRBJ1-5; 7 bases fit TRBD1. Germline V gene data show CDR1 as MNHEY and CDR2 as SVGAGI. Unmatched junction bases numbered 6, after V lost 6 bases and J lost 4 bases. The CDR3 loop spans 14 amino acids.